The present T cell receptor (beta chain) was sequenced within a study of identical twins. This clonotype was seen ten or more times. Its antigen remains unknown. Germline is not matched at one junction end, which may reflect a read error. The germline gives CDR1 SGHNT, CDR2 YENEEA. The CDR3 is 13 residues long. General observations from the study: The models gave estimates that fell short of the out-of-frame TCR alpha sharing seen in monozygotic twins. Invariant MAIT and iNKT cells may have partly biased zero-insertion analyses. Memory repertoires lacked the insertion deficit that abundant cord blood beta clonotypes showed.

TCRdb re-called the 5' RACE reads through MiXCR, storing one row per CDR3 protein. The top ten clones hold around 0.95% of a sample with 650,000 to 800,000 distinct CDR3 sequences, approximately 9% of them seen once. These data are also associated with another study on yellow fever vaccine responses in identical twins.

The clonotype was recovered from a woman under 30 in good health. Source material: PBMCs. The chain carries TRBV11-3 and TRBJ2-3, with D unclear. The CDR3 DNA reads as TGCGCCAGCAGCGTCCGGAGCACAGATACGCAGTATTTT. It translates to CASSVRSTDTQYF. The full variable domain, with the rest looked up from reference TRBV11-3 and TRBJ2-3, is EAGVVQSPRYKIIEKKQPVAFWCNPISGHNTLYWYLQNLGQGPELLIRYENEEAVDDSQLPKDRFSAERLKGVDSTLKIQPAELGDSAVYLCASSVRSTDTQYFGPGTRLTVL.